A single sample is the source of the 21 T cell receptor beta chains below, sequenced in a study of T cell changes during pregnancy in multiple sclerosis. Assay used: immunoSEQ multiplex PCR; TCRdb lists only in-frame clones, some missing. The sample includes some 110,000 clones, more than 80% of them seen just once. The sample consisted of peripheral blood, taken before pregnancy. The receptors were sampled from a female donor with multiple sclerosis, enrolled in a pregnancy study.

The rearrangement links TRBV19 to TRBJ1-1; D perhaps matches TRBD1 (5 bases). This CDR3 has 12 residues. Trimming removed 9 bases at V and 1 base at J, with 9 bases between. Per the germline V gene, CDR1 is LNHDA and CDR2 is SQIVND (reference sequence). The CDR3 protein is CASDTGNTEAFF. The CDR3 bases are TGTGCCAGCGATACAGGGAACACTGAAGCTTTCTTT. The full variable domain, in which reference TRBV19 and TRBJ1-1 provide the parts outside the CDR3, is DGGITQSPKYLFRKEGQNVTLSCEQNLNHDAMYWYRQDPGQGLRLIYYSQIVNDFQKGDIAEGYSVSREKKESFPLTVTSAQKNPTAFYLCASDTGNTEAFFGQGTRLTVV.

The chain links TRBV19 to TRBJ1-1; D perhaps matches TRBD1 (5 bases). The CDR3 contains 16 residues. Germline loops: CDR1 LNHDA, CDR2 SQIVND (reference sequence). Trimming took 2 bases from V and 3 from J, leaving 16 bases between them. For the CDR3, the DNA is TGTGCCAGTAGTATAAGGGGAGGTGGGGGAGACACTGAAGCTTTCTTT. This codes for CASSIRGGGGDTEAFF.

The chain is built from TRBV4-1 and TRBJ2-7; D might be TRBD1 (5 bases). From germline, CDR1 is MGHRA and CDR2 YSYEKL. V was trimmed by 1 base and J by 0 bases, leaving 10 bases between them. The CDR3 length is 15 residues. The chain's CDR3 is CASSQVGASSYEQYF. CDR3 sequence (DNA): TGCGCCAGCAGCCAAGTTGGGGCGAGCTCCTACGAGCAGTACTTC.

The chain is built from TRBV7-9 and TRBJ2-3, with TRBD1 as a possible D gene (5 bases). Trimming removed 5 bases at V and 2 bases at J, with 11 bases between. The CDR3 consists of 14 residues. Germline V CDR1 and CDR2: SEHNR, FQNEAQ (reference sequence). CDR3 nucleotides: TGTGCCAGCAGCCAACCAGGGCCCACAGATACGCAGTATTTT. Translated: CASSQPGPTDTQYF.

The V call is TRBV5-1, the J call TRBJ2-1, with TRBD2 as a possible D gene (7 bases). CDR1 and CDR2 from the germline V gene are SGHRS and YFSETQ. Trimming cost V 4 bases and J 7 bases, with 18 bases left between them. The CDR3 totals 15 residues. For the CDR3, the DNA is TGCGCCAGCAGCCCGAGAGGGGGGGCCGGGAATGAGCAGTTCTTC. This translates into CASSPRGGAGNEQFF.

As DNA, the CDR3 is TGTGCCAGCAGCCCAGACACAGGTCGTACCGGGGAGCTGTTTTTT. It encodes CASSPDTGRTGELFF. The gene calls are TRBV7-2 and TRBJ2-2; possibly TRBD1 for D (5 bases). Germline-derived CDR1 and CDR2 are SGHTA and FQGNSA. V shed 5 bases and J shed 5 bases, with 15 bases lying between them. The CDR3 loop spans 15 amino acids.

In its sample, this clone was seen once. The chain carries TRBV10-3 and TRBJ2-3, with D perhaps TRBD2 (6 bases). V lost 7 bases, J lost 1 base, and 12 bases lay in between. This CDR3 spans 14 amino acids. Germline V gene lookup returns CDR1 ENHRY and CDR2 SYGVKD. The CDR3 protein is CAITQASGTDTQYF. DNA for the CDR3: TGTGCCATCACCCAGGCTAGCGGCACAGATACGCAGTATTTT.

The table lists this clone with a count of one. V usage is TRBV18 and J usage is TRBJ2-1; 15 bases agree with TRBD2. The CDR3 contains 16 residues. V shed 5 bases, J shed 4 bases, and the junction held 3 bases outside the gene matches. Looked up from germline, CDR1 is KGHSH and CDR2 is LQKENI. The CDR3 DNA reads TGTGCCAGCTCAGGACTAGCGGGAGGGCATTACAATGAGCAGTTCTTC. Translation gives CASSGLAGGHYNEQFF.

Only a few counts were recorded for this clone. The rearrangement links TRBV7-2 to TRBJ1-2; tentatively, D is TRBD1 (5 bases). Germline V gene data show CDR1 as SGHTA and CDR2 as FQGNSA. CDR3 size: 13 residues. The germline V and J ends were trimmed by 0 bases and 8 bases, with 10 bases remaining between them. As DNA, the CDR3 is TGTGCCAGCAGCTTAGCCAGGGCTGAGGGCTACACCTTC. It specifies CASSLARAEGYTF.

The V call is TRBV10-3, the J call TRBJ2-3, with 8 bases lining up with TRBD2. J was trimmed by 0 bases and V by 0 bases; bases with no gene match: 2. Germline V CDR1 and CDR2: ENHRY, SYGVKD. CDR3 size: 16 residues. The CDR3 DNA follows: TGTGCCATCAGTGAGTCGCGGGGGGCGAGCACAGATACGCAGTATTTT. It encodes CAISESRGASTDTQYF.

The gene calls are TRBV7-2 and TRBJ1-2; weak D call: TRBD1 (5 bases). V gave up 1 base and J gave up 5 bases, with 11 bases separating them. Looked up from germline, CDR1 is SGHTA and CDR2 is FQGNSA. The CDR3 is 14 amino acids. CDR3 DNA: TGTGCCAGCAGCTTAGACGTGGACATTTATGGCTACACCTTC. Translated, it gives CASSLDVDIYGYTF. Full variable domain (outside the CDR3, taken from reference TRBV7-2 and TRBJ1-2): GAGVSQSPSNKVTEKGKDVELRCDPISGHTALYWYRQSLGQGLEFLIYFQGNSAPDKSGLPSDRFSAERTGGSVSTLTIQRTQQEDSAVYLCASSLDVDIYGYTFGSGTRLTVV.

This clone was picked up one time. CDR3: CASSQYSRDRGFGNTIYF. CDR3 sequence (DNA): TGCGCCAGCAGTCAATACTCCCGGGACAGGGGGTTCGGAAACACCATATATTTT. The chain recombines TRBV23-1 with TRBJ1-3, with 11 bases lining up with TRBD1. TRBV23-1 is treated as an ORF (open reading frame) with a function not yet certain. The CDR3 length is 18 residues. V lost 1 base to trimming and J lost 4 bases; unmatched junction nucleotides: 9.

This chain links TRBV6-5 with TRBJ2-7; 10 nucleotides agree with TRBD1. There are 16 residues in the CDR3. CDR1 and CDR2 (germline): MNHEY, SVGAGI. The V gene end was trimmed by 1 base and the J gene end by 5 bases; junction bases not matched to a gene: 8. The CDR3 sequence is CASSYWGTGAGNEQYF. The DNA for the CDR3 is TGTGCCAGCAGTTACTGGGGGACAGGGGCTGGCAACGAGCAGTACTTC.

The gene calls are TRBV4-1 and TRBJ1-2; TRBD1 agrees at 9 bases. This CDR3 has 17 residues. Germline V CDR1 and CDR2: MGHRA, YSYEKL. V dropped 6 bases and J dropped 1; count of bases not matched to a gene: 12. The CDR3 is CASRAPGQGKNNYGYTF. CDR3 bases: TGCGCCAGCAGGGCCCCGGGACAGGGAAAGAATAACTATGGCTACACCTTC.

The V call is TRBV19, the J call TRBJ1-2; no clear D. Germline CDR1 LNHDA, CDR2 SQIVND (reference sequence). V was pared by 9 bases and J by 4 bases, with 21 bases between. This CDR3 is built from 15 residues. CDR3 DNA sequence: TGTGCCAGACCCCCCATGCGGGCGCGAAGCTATGGCTACACCTTC. Amino acid sequence: CARPPMRARSYGYTF. The full variable domain, rest sourced from reference TRBV19 and TRBJ1-2, is DGGITQSPKYLFRKEGQNVTLSCEQNLNHDAMYWYRQDPGQGLRLIYYSQIVNDFQKGDIAEGYSVSREKKESFPLTVTSAQKNPTAFYLCARPPMRARSYGYTFGSGTRLTVV.

This sequence joins TRBV5-1 and TRBJ2-1; TRBD2 matches 13 bases. The V gene end was trimmed by 2 bases and the J gene end by 6 bases; junction bases not matched to a gene: 8. CDR1 and CDR2 (germline): SGHRS, YFSETQ. This CDR3 spans 17 amino acids. This CDR3 reads CASSFTSGRAYGNEQFF. In DNA, the CDR3 is TGCGCCAGCAGCTTCACTAGCGGGAGGGCCTATGGCAATGAGCAGTTCTTC. Full variable domain (rest looked up from reference TRBV5-1 and TRBJ2-1): KAGVTQTPRYLIKTRGQQVTLSCSPISGHRSVSWYQQTPGQGLQFLFEYFSETQRNKGNFPGRFSGRQFSNSRSEMNVSTLELGDSALYLCASSFTSGRAYGNEQFFGPGTRLTVL.

The chain is built from TRBV19 and TRBJ1-5; D is undetermined. Trimming removed 4 bases from V and 7 bases from J, with 14 bases in between. Germline CDR1 LNHDA, CDR2 SQIVND (reference sequence). The CDR3 consists of 14 residues. For the CDR3, the DNA is TGTGCCAGTAGTAGCAAGAAACGGTCGCAGCCCCAGCATTTT. Translated: CASSSKKRSQPQHF.

The rearrangement uses TRBV5-8 and TRBJ2-5; 7 nucleotides line up with TRBD2. V trimming: 2 bases; J trimming: 1 base; junction bases outside the gene matches: 8. Germline assignment: CDR1 SGHTS and CDR2 YDEGEE. CDR3 length: 16 amino acids. The CDR3 coding sequence is TGTGCCAGCAGCTTCTCGGCTAGCGGACTCCAAGAGACCCAGTACTTC. It yields the protein CASSFSASGLQETQYF.

The chain recombines TRBV7-2 with TRBJ1-4, with 9 nucleotides matching TRBD1. This CDR3 contains 16 residues. Looked up from germline, CDR1 is SGHTA and CDR2 is FQGNSA. Trimming removed 5 bases from V and 8 bases from J; junction bases left unmatched: 12. The CDR3 loop reads CASSPGMGQGGEKLFF. As DNA, the CDR3 is TGTGCCAGCAGCCCTGGAATGGGACAGGGAGGAGAAAAACTGTTTTTT.

The chain is built from TRBV6-5 and TRBJ2-7; D is perhaps TRBD2 (6 bases). Trimming pared 6 bases from V and 4 bases from J, leaving 16 bases between. From germline, CDR1 is MNHEY and CDR2 SVGAGI. This CDR3 spans 14 amino acids. The CDR3 sequence: CASRRDSSWYEQYF. CDR3 bases: TGTGCCAGCAGACGGGACTCTTCGTGGTACGAGCAGTACTTC.

The chain carries TRBV5-1 and TRBJ2-1; 9 bases line up with TRBD1. This CDR3 is built from 19 residues. Germline lookup yields CDR1 SGHRS and CDR2 YFSETQ. J gave up 4 bases and V 0 bases, and 14 bases lay outside the gene matches. The CDR3 DNA reads as TGCGCCAGCAGCTTGGGGACAGGGGCCCTACTCCGAAATTACAATGAGCAGTTCTTC. This sequence encodes CASSLGTGALLRNYNEQFF. Full variable domain (missing parts from reference TRBV5-1 and TRBJ2-1): KAGVTQTPRYLIKTRGQQVTLSCSPISGHRSVSWYQQTPGQGLQFLFEYFSETQRNKGNFPGRFSGRQFSNSRSEMNVSTLELGDSALYLCASSLGTGALLRNYNEQFFGPGTRLTVL.